A single T cell receptor beta chain is shown here with its context. Its antigen remains unidentified. The entry originates in a study of T-cell memory formation after mild COVID-19. TCRdb fed the 5' RACE reads into MiXCR, producing one record per CDR3 protein. The table records around 300,000 distinct CDR3 sequences, under 8.5% of them present only once. Study-wide results and limits: Clones that shrank (day 15 to 85) were balanced CD4/CD8, whereas later expanders leaned CD4+. Pre-infection memory harbored some responding clones, suggesting cross-reactive memory joined.

Trimming removed 0 bases from V and 2 bases from J, with 17 bases in between. This CDR3 contains 16 residues. Germline CDR1 is DFQATT and CDR2 is SNEGSKA (reference sequence). The origin of this receptor is a young man who had mild COVID-19 (a few samples of this study predate the infection). Cell type and time point are not known. The chain has TRBV20-1 and TRBJ2-7, with a tentative D call TRBD2 (6 bases). Sample: PBMCs or a T cell subset sorted from them (not recorded which). CDR3 amino acids: CSARDVGKAGPYEQYF. The CDR3 nucleotides are TGCAGTGCTAGAGACGTCGGTAAGGCGGGGCCCTACGAGCAGTACTTC.